A single sample gave rise to the 31 T cell receptor beta chains below, sequenced in a study of blood T cell repertoires in COVID-19. The table came from immunoSEQ multiplex PCR; TCRdb's copy has only in-frame clones and leaves some out. The top ten hold approximately 8.2% of the sample, which has roughly 280,000 clones, approximately 89% seen once. Sequenced input: peripheral blood. The receptor set was obtained from a man between 35 and 55 years old with active or convalescent COVID-19.

This sequence joins TRBV7-9 and TRBJ1-3; 10 bases agree with TRBD1. This CDR3 is built from 16 residues. The V segment lost 7 bases and the J segment 3 bases; nucleotides outside the gene matches: 9. Per germline, CDR1 SEHNR and CDR2 FQNEAQ (reference sequence). This CDR3 reads CASIPAWTGGGNTIYF. The CDR3 DNA sequence: TGTGCCAGCATCCCAGCATGGACAGGGGGTGGAAACACCATATATTTT. The full variable domain, its missing parts supplied by reference TRBV7-9 and TRBJ1-3, is DTGVSQNPRHKITKRGQNVTFRCDPISEHNRLYWYRQTLGQGPEFLTYFQNEAQLEKSRLLSDRFSAERPKGSFSTLEIQRTEQGDSAMYLCASIPAWTGGGNTIYFGEGSWLTVV.

The V gene is TRBV7-9, the J gene TRBJ2-7; D possibly corresponds to TRBD2 (6 bases). Looked up from germline, CDR1 is SEHNR and CDR2 is FQNEAQ (reference sequence). Trimming removed 0 bases from V and 2 bases from J, with 14 bases in between. The CDR3 has 16 amino acids. As DNA, the CDR3 is TGTGCCAGCAGCTTAGCGGTAGGGGCGGGGACCTACGAGCAGTACTTC. The encoded protein is CASSLAVGAGTYEQYF.

This clone was picked up many times. The chain links TRBV5-4 to TRBJ1-6, with D perhaps TRBD1 (6 bases). CDR1 and CDR2 (germline): SGHNT, YYREEE (reference sequence). The germline V and J ends were trimmed by 4 bases and 3 bases, with 14 bases remaining between them. This CDR3 has 16 residues. The CDR3 DNA is TGTGCCAGCAGCGTAGACAGGAGAAACTATAATTCACCCCTCCACTTT. Translating gives CASSVDRRNYNSPLHF. Drawing the rest from reference TRBV5-4 and TRBJ1-6, the complete variable domain is ETGVTQSPTHLIKTRGQQVTLRCSSQSGHNTVSWYQQALGQGPQFIFQYYREEENGRGNFPPRFSGLQFPNYSSELNVNALELDDSALYLCASSVDRRNYNSPLHFGNGTRLTVT.

The chain joins TRBV6-5 to TRBJ2-7; 9 positions agree with TRBD1. J lost 2 bases, V lost 2 bases, and 4 bases had no gene match. In germline, CDR1 is MNHEY, CDR2 SVGAGI. The CDR3 is 15 amino acids. CDR3 protein: CASSYPGQGPYEQYF. The CDR3 DNA follows: TGTGCCAGCAGTTACCCGGGACAGGGACCCTACGAGCAGTACTTC.

The rearrangement uses TRBV2 and TRBJ2-6, with D perhaps TRBD1 (5 bases). This CDR3 has 18 residues. Germline-derived CDR1 and CDR2 are SNHLY and FYNNEI. V was shortened by 5 bases and J by 0 bases, with 17 bases between the two germline ends. CDR3 nucleotides: TGTGCCAGCAGTCAGGACAAGCCGAGGCTCTCTGGGGCCAACGTCCTGACTTTC. It is translated as CASSQDKPRLSGANVLTF.

This clone was seen only once. The rearrangement joins TRBV6-1 to TRBJ2-7, with 12 bases identical to TRBD2. CDR3 length: 16 amino acids. After removal of 0 bases from V and 3 bases from J, the junction contained 3 bases not matched to a gene. Per the germline V gene, CDR1 is MNHNS and CDR2 is SASEGT. The CDR3 protein is CASSEARLAGDYEQYF. The DNA of the CDR3 is TGTGCCAGCAGTGAAGCCCGACTAGCGGGAGACTACGAGCAGTACTTC.

The rearrangement uses TRBV6-4 and TRBJ2-3; 10 bases are a match to TRBD2. V trimming: 3 bases; J trimming: 1 base; junction bases outside the gene matches: 1. The CDR3 has 15 residues. Germline CDR1 is MRHNA and CDR2 is SNTAGT. The DNA of the CDR3 is TGTGCCAGCAGTGAGGGGACTAGCGGCACAGATACGCAGTATTTT. Translated, it gives CASSEGTSGTDTQYF.

This clone has just a few counts. The chain combines TRBV7-2 with TRBJ2-3; 7 positions agree with TRBD2. V dropped 2 bases and J dropped 2; count of bases not matched to a gene: 7. The germline CDR1 and CDR2 sequences are SGHTA and FQGNSA. This CDR3 is built from 16 residues. The CDR3 region is CASSLSSRGVTDTQYF. CDR3 nucleotides: TGTGCCAGCAGCTTAAGTAGCCGGGGGGTCACAGATACGCAGTATTTT.

This chain connects TRBV28 to TRBJ1-5; D remains unclear. This CDR3 contains 16 residues. Between the trimmed V and J ends, which lost 4 bases and 2 bases, there was a span of 15 bases. The germline V gene has CDR1 MDHEN and CDR2 SYDVKM. The CDR3 sequence is CASSSLGFGGNQPQHF. In DNA form, the CDR3 reads TGTGCCAGCAGTTCCTTGGGTTTCGGGGGCAATCAGCCCCAGCATTTT.

The table lists this clone with a few counts. The gene calls are TRBV9 and TRBJ2-1, with 7 bases matching TRBD1. The CDR3 is 15 amino acids. J was trimmed by 5 bases and V by 5 bases; bases with no gene match: 10. Germline CDR1 reads SGDLS; CDR2 reads YYNGEE. CDR3 DNA: TGTGCCAGCAGTGATACAGGGGTCCCCCACAATGAGCAGTTCTTC. This sequence encodes CASSDTGVPHNEQFF.

V is TRBV5-1 and J is TRBJ2-7; 11 bases line up with TRBD1. Unmatched junction bases numbered 5, after V lost 0 bases and J lost 3 bases. Per the germline V gene, CDR1 is SGHRS and CDR2 is YFSETQ. The CDR3 contains 16 residues. The CDR3 region has the DNA TGCGCCAGCAGCTTGGCCGGAGGGACAGGGGGCTACGAGCAGTACTTC. Translation gives CASSLAGGTGGYEQYF.

The chain uses TRBV18 and TRBJ1-2, with a tentative D call TRBD1 (5 bases). Trimming removed 0 bases from V and 7 bases from J, with 12 bases in between. CDR3 length: 14 amino acids. Germline CDR1 reads KGHSH; CDR2 reads LQKENI. CDR3 nucleotides: TGTGCCAGCTCACCACCGGGGGGAGTGGCTGGCTACACCTTC. Amino acid sequence: CASSPPGGVAGYTF.

This rearrangement joins TRBV5-5 to TRBJ1-2; D is perhaps TRBD1 (5 bases). This CDR3 spans 14 amino acids. The V end lost 5 bases, the J end lost 4 bases, and 15 bases lay between the germline ends. The germline V gene encodes CDR1 SGHKS and CDR2 YYEKEE (reference sequence). The CDR3, as DNA: TGTGCCAGCAGTTTGTTGACAGCCCCCTATGGCTACACCTTC. This codes for CASSLLTAPYGYTF. Filled out from reference TRBV5-5 and TRBJ1-2, the complete variable domain reads DAGVTQSPTHLIKTRGQQVTLRCSPISGHKSVSWYQQVLGQGPQFIFQYYEKEERGRGNFPDRFSARQFPNYSSELNVNALLLGDSALYLCASSLLTAPYGYTFGSGTRLTVV.

This clone was counted a single time. This chain uses TRBV30 with TRBJ1-2, with D hard to call. CDR1 GTSNPN and CDR2 SVGIG come from the germline V gene (reference sequence). V was clipped by 3 bases and J by 4 bases, with 9 bases between them. The CDR3 has 12 residues. DNA of the CDR3: TGTGCCTGGAGCCTCGGTATCTATGGCTACACCTTC. Protein: CAWSLGIYGYTF.

The chain joins TRBV7-9 to TRBJ2-7; D possibly corresponds to TRBD2 (6 bases). Germline V gene data show CDR1 as SEHNR and CDR2 as FQNEAQ (reference sequence). This CDR3 is 16 amino acids long. Trimming shortened V by 4 bases and J by 2 bases, and 18 bases separated the two germline ends. CDR3 coding DNA: TGTGCCAGCAGCTCACGCCCGGGACTCCCACCCTACGAGCAGTACTTC. Translation: CASSSRPGLPPYEQYF.

This clone was counted only a few times. The V and J genes are TRBV28 and TRBJ1-5; 9 bases are shared with TRBD1. Germline V gene data show CDR1 as MDHEN and CDR2 as SYDVKM. V lost 3 bases, J lost 4 bases, and 10 bases stayed unmatched. The CDR3 covers 17 residues. CDR3 residues: CASSFAPGQGKNQPQHF. The CDR3 coding sequence is TGTGCCAGCAGTTTCGCCCCCGGACAGGGGAAAAATCAGCCCCAGCATTTT. Full variable domain (outside the CDR3, taken from reference TRBV28 and TRBJ1-5): DVKVTQSSRYLVKRTGEKVFLECVQDMDHENMFWYRQDPGLGLRLIYFSYDVKMKEKGDIPEGYSVSREKKERFSLILESASTNQTSMYLCASSFAPGQGKNQPQHFGDGTRLSIL.

Here the CDR3 reads CASTAGLAGGFGELFF. Written as DNA, the CDR3 is TGTGCCAGTACCGCGGGACTAGCGGGAGGATTTGGGGAGCTGTTTTTT. V usage is TRBV19 and J usage is TRBJ2-2; 15 bases fit TRBD2. This CDR3 has 16 residues. Trimming at V came to 7 bases and at J to 8 bases, leaving 8 bases not matched to a gene. Germline lookup yields CDR1 LNHDA and CDR2 SQIVND (reference sequence).

The chain links TRBV24-1 to TRBJ2-7; TRBD1 matches 8 bases. Germline loops: CDR1 KGHDR, CDR2 SFDVKD. The CDR3 contains 15 residues. V gave up 2 bases and J gave up 3 bases; unmatched junction bases: 5. Here the CDR3 reads CATSDSGTGNYEQYF. The CDR3 region has the DNA TGTGCCACCAGTGATTCCGGGACAGGAAACTACGAGCAGTACTTC.

The V call is TRBV7-9, the J call TRBJ2-7, with 8 bases identical to TRBD1. The CDR3 has 15 residues. The germline gives CDR1 SEHNR, CDR2 FQNEAQ (reference sequence). V shed 4 bases and J 3 bases; nucleotides not matched to a gene: 8. The CDR3, as DNA: TGTGCCAGCAGCTCCCAGGGGGCGCTGAACTACGAGCAGTACTTC. It codes for CASSSQGALNYEQYF. Full variable domain (remainder filled in from reference TRBV7-9 and TRBJ2-7): DTGVSQNPRHKITKRGQNVTFRCDPISEHNRLYWYRQTLGQGPEFLTYFQNEAQLEKSRLLSDRFSAERPKGSFSTLEIQRTEQGDSAMYLCASSSQGALNYEQYFGPGTRLTVT.

CDR3 coding DNA: TGTGCCAGCTCACAGGGGCGAAACACTGAAGCTTTCTTT. Its protein product is CASSQGRNTEAFF. This chain uses TRBV18 with TRBJ1-1; D might be TRBD1 (5 bases). From germline, CDR1 is KGHSH and CDR2 LQKENI. This CDR3 has 13 residues. V was pared by 4 bases and J by 2 bases, with 8 bases between. Combining the CDR3 with reference TRBV18 and TRBJ1-1 gives the whole variable domain NAGVMQNPRHLVRRRGQEARLRCSPMKGHSHVYWYRQLPEEGLKFMVYLQKENIIDESGMPKERFSAEFPKEGPSILRIQQVVRGDSAAYFCASSQGRNTEAFFGQGTRLTVV.

This chain joins TRBV28 and TRBJ1-1; a possible D gene is TRBD1 (5 bases). The CDR3 contains 12 residues. Between the trimmed V and J ends, which lost 3 bases and 5 bases, there was a span of 7 bases. Looked up from germline, CDR1 is MDHEN and CDR2 is SYDVKM. This CDR3 is CASSFQGTEAFF. CDR3 bases: TGTGCCAGCAGTTTCCAGGGTACTGAAGCTTTCTTT.

The chain combines TRBV30 with TRBJ1-5, with D perhaps matching TRBD1 (6 bases). CDR1 is GTSNPN and CDR2 is SVGIG in the germline V gene (reference sequence). CDR3 size: 14 residues. Trimming left V 7 bases short and J 7 bases short, with 20 bases between. In DNA form, the CDR3 reads TGTGCCTATACCGACAGGTTGAGGGACCAGCCCCAGCATTTT. Encoded protein: CAYTDRLRDQPQHF. Supplemented by reference TRBV30 and TRBJ1-5, the full variable domain reads SQTIHQWPATLVQPVGSPLSLECTVEGTSNPNLYWYRQAAGRGLQLLFYSVGIGQISSEVPQNLSASRPQDRQFILSSKKLLLSDSGFYLCAYTDRLRDQPQHFGDGTRLSIL.

This sequence joins TRBV27 and TRBJ2-2; D gene ambiguous. Trimming removed 6 bases from V and 6 bases from J, with 11 bases in between. Germline V CDR1 and CDR2: MNHEY, SMNVEV (reference sequence). The CDR3 contains 13 residues. CDR3 protein: CASRALGSGELFF. DNA for the CDR3: TGTGCCAGCAGGGCTCTAGGTTCCGGGGAGCTGTTTTTT.

The chain employs TRBV10-1 and TRBJ2-1; the match to TRBD2 covers 8 bases. J gave up 0 bases and V 6 bases, and 1 base lay outside the gene matches. The CDR3 covers 14 residues. Germline CDR1 is WNHNN and CDR2 is SYGVQD (reference sequence). CDR3: CASSSGSSYNEQFF. DNA for the CDR3: TGCGCCAGCAGCAGCGGGAGCTCCTACAATGAGCAGTTCTTC.

This chain connects TRBV9 to TRBJ1-5; D remains unclear. V shed 3 bases and J shed 6 bases, with 16 bases lying between them. The CDR3 is made up of 15 amino acids. CDR1 and CDR2 (germline): SGDLS, YYNGEE. The CDR3 nucleotides are TGTGCCAGCAGCGGGGGTGAGGGCTGGGGTCAGCCCCAGCATTTT. Translating gives CASSGGEGWGQPQHF. Based on the CDR3 plus reference TRBV9 and TRBJ1-5, the full variable domain is DSGVTQTPKHLITATGQRVTLRCSPRSGDLSVYWYQQSLDQGLQFLIQYYNGEERAKGNILERFSAQQFPDLHSELNLSSLELGDSALYFCASSGGEGWGQPQHFGDGTRLSIL.

The V call is TRBV25-1, the J call TRBJ2-2; 7 nucleotides agree with TRBD1. CDR1 MGHDK and CDR2 SYGVNS come from the germline V gene. This CDR3 spans 16 amino acids. V lost 3 bases, J lost 5 bases, and 9 bases stayed unmatched. The chain's CDR3 is CASSDRTGEPTGELFF. CDR3 coding DNA: TGTGCCAGCAGTGATAGGACAGGAGAGCCGACCGGGGAGCTGTTTTTT.

This chain links TRBV10-1 with TRBJ1-5, with D hard to call. The germline V gene has CDR1 WNHNN and CDR2 SYGVQD (reference sequence). V was shortened by 0 bases and J by 5 bases, with 8 bases between the two germline ends. The CDR3 covers 14 residues. The CDR3 nucleotides are TGCGCCAGCAGTGAGTCCGTCAGTGATCAGCCCCAGCATTTT. Translation gives CASSESVSDQPQHF.

This clone was seen once. The CDR3 region is CASELTGAYNEQFF. CDR3 coding DNA: TGTGCCAGCGAACTGACAGGGGCGTACAATGAGCAGTTCTTC. V gene TRBV6-6 combines with J gene TRBJ2-1, with 8 nucleotides matching TRBD1. Germline V gene lookup returns CDR1 MNHNY and CDR2 SVGAGI (reference sequence). The CDR3 extends over 14 amino acids. Losses at the gene ends were 8 bases for V and 4 bases for J; bases not matched to a gene: 7.

This chain links TRBV5-4 with TRBJ1-2; 9 bases align to TRBD1. V lost 2 bases and J lost 7; bases outside the gene matches: 6. Germline CDR1 and CDR2: SGHNT and YYREEE (reference sequence). This CDR3 is built from 14 residues. The chain's CDR3 is CASSFPGQGGGYTF. CDR3 nucleotide sequence: TGTGCCAGCAGCTTTCCGGGACAGGGAGGTGGCTACACCTTC.

The rearrangement uses TRBV5-1 and TRBJ1-2; weak D call: TRBD1 (5 bases). V was pared by 0 bases and J by 0 bases, with 15 bases between. The CDR3 contains 17 residues. The germline gives CDR1 SGHRS, CDR2 YFSETQ. CDR3 sequence reads: CASSLGTGLGPNYGYTF. The CDR3 DNA reads as TGCGCCAGCAGCTTGGGAACGGGTTTGGGGCCTAACTATGGCTACACCTTC. Full variable domain (remainder filled in from reference TRBV5-1 and TRBJ1-2): KAGVTQTPRYLIKTRGQQVTLSCSPISGHRSVSWYQQTPGQGLQFLFEYFSETQRNKGNFPGRFSGRQFSNSRSEMNVSTLELGDSALYLCASSLGTGLGPNYGYTFGSGTRLTVV.

This CDR3 is CASSVGRGSLHEQYF. The CDR3 DNA reads as TGTGCCAGCAGCGTAGGTCGCGGGAGTTTACACGAGCAGTACTTC. V usage is TRBV9 and J usage is TRBJ2-7, with 7 bases aligning to TRBD2. CDR3 length: 15 amino acids. Germline lookup yields CDR1 SGDLS and CDR2 YYNGEE. Trimming took 0 bases from V and 5 from J; bases not matched to a gene: 8.